These T cell receptor beta chains were read from a single sample in a study of CD8+CD57+ T cells in acquired aplastic anemia. TCRdb analysed the reads with MiXCR anew, one entry per CDR3 protein. The sample yields under 500,000 distinct CDR3 sequences, around 30% seen once. The sample was sorted CD4+, CD8+, or CD8+CD57+ T cells (not recorded which) from PBMCs. Source of these receptors: a human donor with aplastic anemia. Each CDR3 is given with its conserved first and last residue. The D gene is left open where the match is weak.

d_call j_call v_call cdr3_aa
- TRBJ1-2 TRBV14 CASSQDGSSSGYTF
- TRBJ1-1 TRBV27 CASSKRGNTEAFF
- TRBJ2-1 TRBV7-3 CASSSYLGEQFF
- TRBJ1-2 TRBV3-1 CASSQGRVYGYTF
- TRBJ1-2 TRBV2 CASSPESGRQGYGYTF
TRBD2 TRBJ2-1 TRBV20-1 CSASAASGRSDEQFF
- TRBJ1-5 TRBV7-2 CASRGSNQPQHF
TRBD1 TRBJ1-4 TRBV2 CASSSPQTGEKLFF
- TRBJ2-3 TRBV7-8 CASSAGLGADAQYF
TRBD1 TRBJ2-7 TRBV20-1 CSASRGQDLSF
- TRBJ2-1 TRBV20-1 CSASRLNEQFF
- TRBJ2-2 TRBV10-3 CAISALMLGLGIGELFF
- TRBJ2-7 TRBV7-2 CASSLARGQAYEQYF
- TRBJ2-2 TRBV30 CAWSAVRRAGELFF
TRBD2 TRBJ2-7 TRBV12-3/TRBV12-4 CASSLSSVGLAGVDEQYF
TRBD2 TRBJ2-7 TRBV28 CASSYSVGVAGASSYEQYF
TRBD1 TRBJ1-1 TRBV5-4 CASRSGQGGTEAFF
TRBD1 TRBJ1-2 TRBV24-1 CATSDAGRPGGDGYTF
TRBD2 TRBJ2-1 TRBV6-1 CASSGLAGLHEQFF
TRBD1 TRBJ1-5 TRBV6-5 CASSYSGGYSNQPQHF
- TRBJ2-5 TRBV1 CTSSLAGPQETQYF
- TRBJ1-1 TRBV29-1 CSVEAGGDTEAFF
- TRBJ1-5 TRBV15 CATSPDSGINQPQHF